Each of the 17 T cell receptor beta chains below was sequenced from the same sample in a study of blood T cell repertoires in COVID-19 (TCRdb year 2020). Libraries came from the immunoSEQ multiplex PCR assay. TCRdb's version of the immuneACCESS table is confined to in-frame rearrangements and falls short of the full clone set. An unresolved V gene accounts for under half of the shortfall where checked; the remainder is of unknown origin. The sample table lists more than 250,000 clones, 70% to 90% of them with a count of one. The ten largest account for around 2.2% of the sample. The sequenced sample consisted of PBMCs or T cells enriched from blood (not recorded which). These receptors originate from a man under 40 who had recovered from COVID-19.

CDR3 sequence reads: CASSSREGAYNEQFF. The DNA of the CDR3 is TGTGCCAGCAGCTCCCGGGAGGGGGCCTACAATGAGCAGTTCTTC. The chain employs TRBV5-4 and TRBJ2-1; 8 nucleotides align to TRBD2. This CDR3 comprises 15 residues. V lost 3 bases and J lost 2; bases outside the gene matches: 4. Germline values: CDR1 SGHNT, CDR2 YYREEE (reference sequence).

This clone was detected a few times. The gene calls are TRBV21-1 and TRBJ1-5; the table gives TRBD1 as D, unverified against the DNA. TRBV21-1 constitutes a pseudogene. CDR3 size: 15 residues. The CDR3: CASSKGTGRNQPQHF. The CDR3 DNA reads TGTGCCAGCAGCAAAGGGACAGGGCGGAATCAGCCCCAGCATTTT.

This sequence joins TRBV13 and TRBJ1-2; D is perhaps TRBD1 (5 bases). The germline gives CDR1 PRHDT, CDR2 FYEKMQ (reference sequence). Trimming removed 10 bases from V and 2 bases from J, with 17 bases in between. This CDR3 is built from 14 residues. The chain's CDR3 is CATTTWGENYGYTF. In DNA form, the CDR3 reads TGTGCCACTACTACGTGGGGGGAAAACTATGGCTACACCTTC.

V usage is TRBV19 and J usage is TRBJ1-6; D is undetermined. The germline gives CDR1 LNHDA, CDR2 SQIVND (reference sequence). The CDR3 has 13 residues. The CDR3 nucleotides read TGTGCGGAGCTGTCGCGCACAAATTCACCCCTCCACTTT. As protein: CAELSRTNSPLHF.

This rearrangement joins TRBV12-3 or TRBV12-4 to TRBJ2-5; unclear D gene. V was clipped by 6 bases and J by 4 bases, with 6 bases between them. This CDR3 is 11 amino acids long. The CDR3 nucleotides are TGTGCCAGCAGGGTGAGAGAGACCCAGTACTTC. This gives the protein CASRVRETQYF.

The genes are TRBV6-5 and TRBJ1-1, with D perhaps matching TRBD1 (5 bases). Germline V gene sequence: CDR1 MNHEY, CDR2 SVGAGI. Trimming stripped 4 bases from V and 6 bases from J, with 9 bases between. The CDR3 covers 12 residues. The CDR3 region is CASSSQGAEAFF. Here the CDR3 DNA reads TGTGCCAGCAGTTCCCAAGGGGCTGAAGCTTTCTTT.

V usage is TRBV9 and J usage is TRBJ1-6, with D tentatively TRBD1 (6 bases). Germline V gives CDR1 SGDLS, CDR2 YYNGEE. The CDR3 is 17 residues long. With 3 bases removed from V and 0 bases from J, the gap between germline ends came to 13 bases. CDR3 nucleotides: TGTGCCAGCAGCGAACGGACAGCGAGCTCCTATAATTCACCCCTCCACTTT. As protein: CASSERTASSYNSPLHF.

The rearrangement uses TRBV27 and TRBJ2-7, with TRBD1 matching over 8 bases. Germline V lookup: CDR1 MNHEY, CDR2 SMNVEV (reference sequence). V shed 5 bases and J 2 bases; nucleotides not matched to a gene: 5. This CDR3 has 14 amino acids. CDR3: CASSKTGETYEQYF. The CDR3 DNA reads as TGTGCCAGCAGTAAGACAGGGGAGACCTACGAGCAGTACTTC.

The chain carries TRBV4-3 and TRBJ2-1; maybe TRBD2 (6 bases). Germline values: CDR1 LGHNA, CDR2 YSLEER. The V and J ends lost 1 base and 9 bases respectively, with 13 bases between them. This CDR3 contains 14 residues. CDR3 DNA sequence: TGCGCCAGCAGCCAAGTCCCCTCCGGGAGTGAGCAGTTCTTC. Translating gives CASSQVPSGSEQFF.

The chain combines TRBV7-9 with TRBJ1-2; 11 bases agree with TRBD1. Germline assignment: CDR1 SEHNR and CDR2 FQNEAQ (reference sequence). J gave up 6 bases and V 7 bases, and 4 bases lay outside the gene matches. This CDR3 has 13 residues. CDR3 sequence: CASTGTGGHGYTF. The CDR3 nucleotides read TGTGCCAGCACCGGGACAGGGGGTCATGGCTACACCTTC.

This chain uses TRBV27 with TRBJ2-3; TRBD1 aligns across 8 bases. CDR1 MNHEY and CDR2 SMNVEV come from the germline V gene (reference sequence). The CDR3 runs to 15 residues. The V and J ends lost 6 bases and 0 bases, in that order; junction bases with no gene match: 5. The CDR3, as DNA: TGTGCCAGCAGAACGACAGGGGTTAGCACAGATACGCAGTATTTT. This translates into CASRTTGVSTDTQYF.

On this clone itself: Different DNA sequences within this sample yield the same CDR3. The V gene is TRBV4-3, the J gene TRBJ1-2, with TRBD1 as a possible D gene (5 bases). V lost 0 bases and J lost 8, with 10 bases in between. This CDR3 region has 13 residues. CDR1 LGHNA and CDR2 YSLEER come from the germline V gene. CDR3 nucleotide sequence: TGCGCCAGCAGCCAAGATAGGGGCGGCGGCTACACCTTC. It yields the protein CASSQDRGGGYTF.

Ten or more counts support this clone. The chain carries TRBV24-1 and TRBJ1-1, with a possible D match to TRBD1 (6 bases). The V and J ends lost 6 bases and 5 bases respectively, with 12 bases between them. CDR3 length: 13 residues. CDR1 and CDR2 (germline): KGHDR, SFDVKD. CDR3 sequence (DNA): TGTGCCACCAGTCCCCGAGGGGGAACTGAAGCTTTCTTT. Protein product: CATSPRGGTEAFF.

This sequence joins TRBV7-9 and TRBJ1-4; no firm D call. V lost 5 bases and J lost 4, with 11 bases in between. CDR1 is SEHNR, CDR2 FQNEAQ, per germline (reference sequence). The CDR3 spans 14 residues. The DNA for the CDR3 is TGTGCCAGCAGCCCACTAGGCCTTAATGAAAAACTGTTTTTT. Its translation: CASSPLGLNEKLFF.

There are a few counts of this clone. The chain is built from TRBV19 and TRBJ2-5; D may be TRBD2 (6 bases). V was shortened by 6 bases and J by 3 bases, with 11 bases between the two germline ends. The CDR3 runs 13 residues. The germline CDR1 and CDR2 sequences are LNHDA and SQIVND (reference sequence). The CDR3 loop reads CASRDGGKETQYF. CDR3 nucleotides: TGTGCCAGTAGGGATGGGGGGAAAGAGACCCAGTACTTC. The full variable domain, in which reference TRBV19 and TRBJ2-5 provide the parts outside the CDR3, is DGGITQSPKYLFRKEGQNVTLSCEQNLNHDAMYWYRQDPGQGLRLIYYSQIVNDFQKGDIAEGYSVSREKKESFPLTVTSAQKNPTAFYLCASRDGGKETQYFGPGTRLLVL.

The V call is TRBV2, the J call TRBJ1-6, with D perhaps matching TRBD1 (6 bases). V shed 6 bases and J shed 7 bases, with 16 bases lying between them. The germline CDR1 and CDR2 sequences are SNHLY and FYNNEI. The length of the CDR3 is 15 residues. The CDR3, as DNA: TGTGCCAGCAGGAGGACAGCCGCCGGAAATTCACCCCTCCACTTT. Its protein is CASRRTAAGNSPLHF.

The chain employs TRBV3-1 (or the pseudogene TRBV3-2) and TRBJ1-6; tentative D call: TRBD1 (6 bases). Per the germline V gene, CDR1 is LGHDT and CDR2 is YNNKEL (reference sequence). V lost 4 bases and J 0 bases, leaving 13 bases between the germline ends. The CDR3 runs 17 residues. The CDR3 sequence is CASSRDILSSYNSPLHF. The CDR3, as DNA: TGTGCCAGCAGCCGGGACATACTGAGCTCCTATAATTCACCCCTCCACTTT.